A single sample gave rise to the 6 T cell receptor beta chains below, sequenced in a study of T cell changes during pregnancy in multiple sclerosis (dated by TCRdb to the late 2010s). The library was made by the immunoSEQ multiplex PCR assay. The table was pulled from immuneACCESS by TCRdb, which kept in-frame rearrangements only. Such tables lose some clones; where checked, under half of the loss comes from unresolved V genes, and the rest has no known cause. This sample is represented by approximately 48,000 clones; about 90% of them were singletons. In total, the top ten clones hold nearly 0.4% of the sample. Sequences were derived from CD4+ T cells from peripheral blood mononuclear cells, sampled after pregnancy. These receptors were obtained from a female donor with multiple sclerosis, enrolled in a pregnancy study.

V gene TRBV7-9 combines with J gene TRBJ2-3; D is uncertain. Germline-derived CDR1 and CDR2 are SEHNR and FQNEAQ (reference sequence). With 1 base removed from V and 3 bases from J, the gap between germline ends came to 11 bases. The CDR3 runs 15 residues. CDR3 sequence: CASSLVALGTDTQYF. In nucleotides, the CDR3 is TGTGCCAGCAGCTTAGTAGCCCTCGGGACAGATACGCAGTATTTT.

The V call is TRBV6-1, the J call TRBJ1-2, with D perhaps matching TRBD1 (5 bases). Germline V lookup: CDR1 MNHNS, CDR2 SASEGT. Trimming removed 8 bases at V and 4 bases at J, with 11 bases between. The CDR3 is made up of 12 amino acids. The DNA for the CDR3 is TGTGCCAGCGGGAAGACAGTCTATGGCTACACCTTC. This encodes CASGKTVYGYTF.

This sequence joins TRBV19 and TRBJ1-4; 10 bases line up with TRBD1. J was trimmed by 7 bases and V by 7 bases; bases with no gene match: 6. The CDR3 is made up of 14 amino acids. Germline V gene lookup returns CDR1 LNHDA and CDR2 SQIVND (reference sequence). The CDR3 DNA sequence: TGTGCCAGTACCCTAGGGACAGGGGTTGAAAAACTGTTTTTT. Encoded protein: CASTLGTGVEKLFF.

CDR3 coding DNA: TGTGCCATCAGTGACATAGACATCAAGTCCTACGAGCAGTACTTC. This codes for CAISDIDIKSYEQYF. This chain links TRBV10-3 with TRBJ2-7; no clear D gene. From germline, CDR1 is ENHRY and CDR2 SYGVKD. There are 15 residues in the CDR3. V lost 3 bases and J lost 1, with 13 bases in between.

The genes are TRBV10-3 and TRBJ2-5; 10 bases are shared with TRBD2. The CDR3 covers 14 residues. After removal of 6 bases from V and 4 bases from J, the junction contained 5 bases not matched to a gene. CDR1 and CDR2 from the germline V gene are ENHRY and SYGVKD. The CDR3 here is CAISLAGEGETQYF. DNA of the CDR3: TGTGCCATCAGCCTAGCGGGAGAGGGAGAGACCCAGTACTTC.

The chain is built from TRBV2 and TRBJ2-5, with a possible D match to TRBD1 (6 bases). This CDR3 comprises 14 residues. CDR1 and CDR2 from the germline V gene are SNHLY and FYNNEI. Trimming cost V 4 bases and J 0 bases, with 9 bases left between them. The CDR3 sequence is CASSVGQYQETQYF. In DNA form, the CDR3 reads TGTGCCAGCAGTGTAGGACAGTACCAAGAGACCCAGTACTTC.